These 5 T cell receptor beta chains came from one sample sequenced in a study of PD-L1 blockade in urothelial cancer. Generated by immunoSEQ multiplex PCR, the TCRdb table keeps only in-frame clones and is missing some. Of about 70,000 clones in the sample, 80% to 90% were seen once. Sequenced material: PBMCs, taken around atezolizumab (anti-PD-L1) treatment. The origin of the receptors is a man aged 65 to 79 with urothelial cancer.

The CDR3 is CASSDPASGTEAFF. The CDR3 region has the DNA TGTGCCAGCAGCGACCCCGCCAGCGGGACTGAAGCTTTCTTT. J is TRBJ1-1 and V is TRBV4-2; D gene unclear. Germline CDR1 reads LGHNA; CDR2 reads YNFKEQ. CDR3 length: 14 residues. Trimming stripped 5 bases from V and 5 bases from J, with 15 bases between.

This sequence joins TRBV5-1 and TRBJ2-5; a possible D gene is TRBD2 (6 bases). The CDR3 loop spans 15 amino acids. The V end lost 4 bases, the J end lost 2 bases, and 15 bases lay between the germline ends. Germline CDR1 is SGHRS and CDR2 is YFSETQ. CDR3 DNA sequence: TGCGCCAGCAGCACTCAATCTAGCGATCAAGAGACCCAGTACTTC. This encodes CASSTQSSDQETQYF.

The CDR3 DNA follows: TGTGCCAGCAGCTTCCCCGGGGATGGTGAAAAACTGTTTTTT. Its protein product is CASSFPGDGEKLFF. V is TRBV5-4 and J is TRBJ1-4; D is uncertain. V was pared by 2 bases and J by 7 bases, with 12 bases between. The CDR3 runs 14 residues. Germline V gene sequence: CDR1 SGHNT, CDR2 YYREEE (reference sequence). Looking up the rest from reference TRBV5-4 and TRBJ1-4 gives the full variable domain: ETGVTQSPTHLIKTRGQQVTLRCSSQSGHNTVSWYQQALGQGPQFIFQYYREEENGRGNFPPRFSGLQFPNYSSELNVNALELDDSALYLCASSFPGDGEKLFFGSGTQLSVL.

CDR3 amino acids: CASSPGTGVNNEQFF. As DNA, the CDR3 is TGCGCCAGCAGCCCAGGGACAGGCGTGAACAATGAGCAGTTCTTC. This chain joins TRBV10-1 and TRBJ2-1; 8 bases align to TRBD1. The CDR3 has 15 residues. Germline lookup yields CDR1 WNHNN and CDR2 SYGVQD (reference sequence). Trimming took 6 bases from V and 5 from J; bases not matched to a gene: 9.

The chain is built from TRBV2 and TRBJ1-2; TRBD1 aligns across 8 bases. The CDR3 runs to 14 residues. The V gene's germline CDR1 is SNHLY and CDR2 FYNNEI. Trimming cost V 8 bases and J 0 bases; bases outside gene matches: 5. The CDR3 sequence: CASRGQVANYGYTF. The CDR3 bases are TGTGCCAGCCGGGGACAGGTAGCTAACTATGGCTACACCTTC.